Sequencing of this T cell receptor (beta chain) was carried out in a study of CD8+ T cells in alopecia areata. Study overall: Treated patients took oral tofacitinib at 5 to 10 mg twice daily.

It was cDNA, reverse transcribed from extracted RNA, that served as the sequencing template. Clones were sequenced by immunoSEQ multiplex PCR, and TCRdb holds only the in-frame ones, with some missing. The sample carries around 200,000 clones, about 63% recorded once. J lost 2 bases, V lost 7 bases, and 8 bases had no gene match. Germline loops: CDR1 SGHNT, CDR2 YENEEA. The CDR3 length is 14 residues. This receptor was obtained from a human donor with alopecia areata. The material sequenced was CD4+ T cells sorted from blood, taken at week 0. The chain has TRBV11-3 and TRBJ2-7; 7 bases are shared with TRBD1. The CDR3 bases are TGTGCCAGCAAAACCGGGACAGCCGCCTACGAGCAGTACTTC. Translated, it gives CASKTGTAAYEQYF.